These 14 T cell receptor beta chains were sequenced from one sample in a study of blood T cell repertoires in COVID-19. Assay used: immunoSEQ multiplex PCR; TCRdb lists only in-frame clones, some missing. The sample holds about 220,000 clones, roughly nine tenths seen once. Sequencing was done on a sample of peripheral blood. These receptors all come from a man in his forties with active or convalescent COVID-19.

The gene calls are TRBV9 and TRBJ1-2; D unclear. Germline CDR1 and CDR2: SGDLS and YYNGEE. V was cut by 0 bases and J by 4 bases, with 7 bases left in between. The CDR3 extends over 13 amino acids. This CDR3 is CASSVDWSYGYTF. CDR3 nucleotides: TGTGCCAGCAGCGTAGATTGGAGCTATGGCTACACCTTC.

The CDR3 DNA reads TGTGCCAGCAGTTACTCGAGGGACAGGGGAGAGGTCGAGCAGTACTTC. Its translation is CASSYSRDRGEVEQYF. This chain connects TRBV6-2 or TRBV6-3 to TRBJ2-7, with TRBD1 identical over 10 bases. Per the germline V gene, CDR1 is MNHEY and CDR2 is SVGEGT. The CDR3 totals 16 residues. V lost 0 bases, J lost 6 bases, and 8 bases stayed unmatched.

This clone was detected ten times or more. This chain links TRBV5-4 with TRBJ2-7; 12 positions agree with TRBD2. Losses at the gene ends were 4 bases for V and 6 bases for J; bases not matched to a gene: 5. This CDR3 has 14 amino acids. From germline, CDR1 is SGHNT and CDR2 YYREEE (reference sequence). The CDR3 DNA sequence: TGTGCCAGCAGCCTACGACTAGCGGGGGTCGAGCAGTACTTC. Protein product: CASSLRLAGVEQYF.

This chain connects TRBV10-1 to TRBJ1-1, with D unclear. This CDR3 contains 14 residues. CDR1 is WNHNN and CDR2 is SYGVQD in the germline V gene (reference sequence). Trimming stripped 4 bases from V and 3 bases from J, with 12 bases between. CDR3: CASSGSIGDTEAFF. The CDR3, as DNA: TGCGCCAGCAGTGGCTCTATCGGGGACACTGAAGCTTTCTTT.

The chain links TRBV27 to TRBJ1-5; weak D call: TRBD1 (6 bases). The CDR3 runs 20 residues. Germline CDR1 MNHEY, CDR2 SMNVEV (reference sequence). Deletions cut 5 bases from V and 6 bases from J, with 32 bases between. The CDR3 sequence: CASSPPSKLLGGRAPQPQHF. In nucleotides, the CDR3 is TGTGCCAGCAGTCCCCCTTCCAAATTACTAGGGGGACGGGCCCCTCAGCCCCAGCATTTT.

J is TRBJ1-6 and V is TRBV10-3; D is possibly TRBD1 (5 bases). This CDR3 comprises 11 residues. Trimming shortened V by 2 bases and J by 17 bases, and 10 bases separated the two germline ends. In germline, CDR1 is ENHRY, CDR2 SYGVKD. CDR3 sequence (DNA): TGTGCCATCAGTGAGGGAACAGGTTTCCACTTT. Amino acid sequence: CAISEGTGFHF.

This chain links TRBV29-1 with TRBJ2-3, with D possibly matching TRBD2 (5 bases). CDR1 is SQVTM, CDR2 ANQGSEA, per germline. V shed 4 bases and J shed 2 bases, with 19 bases lying between them. CDR3 size: 16 residues. CDR3 DNA: TGCAGCGTTGGAGGGTCTTTGACGGATTCCACAGATACGCAGTATTTT. Encoded protein: CSVGGSLTDSTDTQYF.

V usage is TRBV28 and J usage is TRBJ1-3, with D unresolved. This CDR3 contains 15 residues. The V end lost 6 bases, the J end lost 0 bases, and 12 bases lay between the germline ends. Per germline, CDR1 MDHEN and CDR2 SYDVKM. Here the CDR3 reads CASSPRLSSGNTIYF. CDR3 nucleotides: TGTGCCAGCAGCCCTCGTCTTAGCTCTGGAAACACCATATATTTT.

V and J are TRBV5-1 and TRBJ2-1; D is possibly TRBD1 (6 bases). V lost 3 bases and J lost 2, with 12 bases in between. CDR1 SGHRS and CDR2 YFSETQ come from the germline V gene. The CDR3 totals 15 residues. CDR3 bases: TGCGCCAGCAGCTCACAGGGTATAACCTACAATGAGCAGTTCTTC. Translated, it gives CASSSQGITYNEQFF. Looking up the rest from reference TRBV5-1 and TRBJ2-1 gives the full variable domain: KAGVTQTPRYLIKTRGQQVTLSCSPISGHRSVSWYQQTPGQGLQFLFEYFSETQRNKGNFPGRFSGRQFSNSRSEMNVSTLELGDSALYLCASSSQGITYNEQFFGPGTRLTVL.

The V and J genes are TRBV5-4 and TRBJ2-1; unclear D gene. CDR1 is SGHNT, CDR2 YYREEE, per germline (reference sequence). The V end lost 0 bases, the J end lost 2 bases, and 9 bases lay between the germline ends. The CDR3 extends over 15 amino acids. Here the CDR3 DNA reads TGTGCCAGCAGCTTGGCCAGTCAGGCCTACAATGAGCAGTTCTTC. This sequence encodes CASSLASQAYNEQFF. The full variable domain, its missing parts supplied by reference TRBV5-4 and TRBJ2-1, is ETGVTQSPTHLIKTRGQQVTLRCSSQSGHNTVSWYQQALGQGPQFIFQYYREEENGRGNFPPRFSGLQFPNYSSELNVNALELDDSALYLCASSLASQAYNEQFFGPGTRLTVL.

The chain combines TRBV19 with TRBJ1-5, with 10 positions matching TRBD1. This CDR3 contains 15 residues. In germline, CDR1 is LNHDA, CDR2 SQIVND (reference sequence). The V and J ends lost 5 bases and 2 bases, in that order; junction bases with no gene match: 3. CDR3 DNA sequence: TGTGCCAGTAGTTATGGGACAGGGGGCAATCAGCCCCAGCATTTT. This encodes CASSYGTGGNQPQHF. The full variable domain, with the rest looked up from reference TRBV19 and TRBJ1-5, is DGGITQSPKYLFRKEGQNVTLSCEQNLNHDAMYWYRQDPGQGLRLIYYSQIVNDFQKGDIAEGYSVSREKKESFPLTVTSAQKNPTAFYLCASSYGTGGNQPQHFGDGTRLSIL.

As for this clone: This same CDR3 is encoded by further DNA sequences in the sample. V and J are TRBV18 and TRBJ2-1; 8 nucleotides agree with TRBD1. Germline V gene lookup returns CDR1 KGHSH and CDR2 LQKENI. Trimming at V came to 3 bases and at J to 0 bases, leaving 1 base not matched to a gene. The CDR3 spans 15 residues. CDR3 sequence reads: CASSPGQGSYNEQFF. CDR3 DNA sequence: TGTGCCAGCTCACCCGGACAGGGCTCCTACAATGAGCAGTTCTTC.

The chain recombines TRBV21-1 with TRBJ1-5. TRBV21-1 corresponds to a pseudogene. The CDR3 loop spans 14 amino acids. CDR3 residues: CASSRGGSNQPQHF. The CDR3 region has the DNA TGTGCCAGCAGCCGGGGGGGTTCCAATCAGCCCCAGCATTTT.

This sequence joins TRBV19 and TRBJ1-6, with D uncertain. The length of the CDR3 is 15 residues. Trimming took off 5 bases at V and 6 bases at J, with 14 bases between the two ends. Germline loops: CDR1 LNHDA, CDR2 SQIVND (reference sequence). CDR3 nucleotide sequence: TGTGCCAGTAGTGACCGAGGAGAAGTTAATTCACCCCTCCACTTT. This encodes CASSDRGEVNSPLHF.